This T cell receptor beta chain was captured in a study of T cells in pancreatic ductal adenocarcinoma. Selected pancreatic ductal adenocarcinoma patients had undergone surgery without neoadjuvant therapy. Study-level points and caveats: Blood clonality (roughly 0.075) did not differ significantly from tumor (approximately 0.1). The resected cohort was biased toward the minority with early-stage disease. Blood had more productive templates and around 8.2-fold more unique clonotypes than tumor. Comparisons of tumor and blood clonality may show falsely lower tumor diversity.

Data came from immunoSEQ multiplex PCR; TCRdb stores just in-frame clones and leaves some out. Of over 90,000 clones detected, more than 90% appear once; the ten largest clones hold approximately 3.1%. For this clone: What it binds is not known.

After removal of 8 bases from V and 6 bases from J, the junction contained 1 base not matched to a gene. The CDR3 consists of 12 residues. CDR1 and CDR2 from the germline V gene are ENHRY and SYGVKD. This clonotype originated in a human donor with pancreatic ductal adenocarcinoma. V and J are TRBV10-3 and TRBJ1-4, with TRBD1 matching 9 bases. Input material: PBMCs. The CDR3 bases are TGTGCCATCCGGGACAGGGATGAAAAACTGTTTTTT. The encoded protein is CAIRDRDEKLFF.